This section outlines one T cell receptor beta chain sequence together with its context. As yet, its antigen is unknown. This entry is derived from a study of shared clonotypes between healthy human individuals. Background on the study: Per donor, CD8 memory used one plate, CD8 naive used two, CD4 memory used three and CD4 naive used three.

A deep-level run was used for the assay. Only in-frame clones appear in the TCRdb table, and some are missing; sequencing was by immunoSEQ multiplex PCR. This table has a few million clones, roughly nine tenths appearing once. Overall study results and limits: Though the depth was large, rarefaction showed that sorted-subset sequencing was incomplete. What naive subsets generally showed was a larger estimated richness than memory subsets showed.

Germline V gene sequence: CDR1 LNHDA, CDR2 SQIVND (reference sequence). Trimming cost V 4 bases and J 5 bases, with 17 bases left between them. The CDR3 loop spans 15 amino acids. This receptor was taken from a man aged 18-30 years in good health. This chain joins TRBV19 and TRBJ2-5; D not certain. Sequenced sample: naive CD4+ T cells sorted from blood. The subset: CD45RA+ positively selected. CDR3 DNA sequence: TGTGCCAGTAGTAATAGACCGGTAGGGCAGGAGACCCAGTACTTC. Protein: CASSNRPVGQETQYF.